There are many counts of the clone carrying this T cell receptor beta chain. Trimming cost V 6 bases and J 6 bases; bases outside gene matches: 11. The CDR3 is made up of 15 amino acids. In germline, CDR1 is DFQATT, CDR2 SNEGSKA (reference sequence). TCRdb reprocessed the 5' RACE reads via MiXCR and lists one record per CDR3 protein. The table has about 8,600 distinct CDR3 sequences, about 16% seen once. The source is a female donor with breast cancer. V is TRBV20-1 and J is TRBJ2-1; 10 nucleotides align to TRBD2. Source material: memory CD4+ T cells sorted from blood. Specified subset: memory CD4+ T cells, CD4+CD45RO+CD25-. CDR3 bases: TGCAGTGCCCCCAGCCCACTAGCGGGGACCAATGAGCAGTTCTTC. Protein sequence: CSAPSPLAGTNEQFF.